A single T cell receptor beta chain is shown here with its context. Its antigen remains unidentified. The record has no base qualities; no much larger clone is one base away. This specimen comes from a study of cytomegalovirus exposure and HLA in healthy donors (dated by TCRdb to the late 2010s). In terms of the full investigation: According to a later analysis, the roughly 120 validation repertoires were produced on the same platform as the 680 or so repertoires of the first cohort. The aim of the study was to test whether cataloging public T cell receptors could identify signatures of past pathogen exposure. Along with the roughly 710-subject first cohort, a separate validation cohort of over 90 different subjects was used. To predict cytomegalovirus infection status, the study brought together high-throughput TCR immunosequencing, statistical association of individual TCRs with disease status, and machine learning. On the study overall, not on this receptor specifically: In both the original and validation cohorts, the classifier was reported to diagnose cytomegalovirus status with high specificity and sensitivity. Three of the identified cytomegalovirus-associated TCR beta chains were confirmed in vitro to be specific for cytomegalovirus antigens. It was suggested by the authors that the approach could potentially be generalized to other disease states and immunological phenotypes. A later analysis found that TCRs clustered in the first cohort also tended to co-occur in the 120 validation repertoires, with 90% to 95% of cluster scores above 0. A total of about 150 TCR beta chains were listed by the study as associated with cytomegalovirus. Most TCR sequences were observed very rarely across donors, whereas some public TCRs were present in many individuals. A later analysis had no HLA typing for the validation cohort, so co-occurrence there was scored across all 120 repertoires.

Receptors were amplified or captured by the immunoSEQ multiplex PCR assay. Turning to the authors' computational methods: A statistical classification framework was developed to diagnose cytomegalovirus status using the catalog of TCR beta chain sequences. This immuneACCESS table, as held by TCRdb, lists in-frame sequences with V and J called but not all clones. Of the missing ones, under half trace to an unresolved V gene in checked studies; the others have no known cause. The DNA was the basis for D and trimming; V, J and clone size are from that table. For this sample the table gives about 150,000 clones, of which about 86% were detected only once. About a fifth of the sample rests with the top ten. The CDR1 and CDR2 encoded by the germline V gene are LGHNT and FRNRAP. The CDR3 contains 13 residues, cysteine and phenylalanine counted. The entry retains the CDR3 DNA only, 39 bases that are in frame from base 1. The junction carries 12 bases between V and J, which are trimmed by 6 bases and 4 bases respectively.

Donors formed part of the validation cohort, which comprised about 120 subjects and was distinct from the first cohort of 666 subjects. Sequencing was performed on PBMCs. This clonotype originated in a man between 18 and 29 years old in good health and CMV-seropositive. The chain joins TRBV12-5 to TRBJ1-1; the D gene is possibly TRBD1, with 5 bases matching. The CDR3 sequence is CASGPGGGTEAFF. The nucleotide sequence reads as follows: TGTGCTAGTGGGCCGGGGGGAGGCACTGAAGCTTTCTTT.